The 6 T cell receptor beta chains below were found in one sample sequenced in a study of CD8 T cells in Susac syndrome. When the RNA was reverse transcribed, random hexamers were used with an input of about 0.5 to 1 ug. A single record per CDR3 protein comes from TCRdb applying MiXCR to the immunoSEQ multiplex PCR reads. The sample shows around 110,000 distinct CDR3 sequences, around 94% of them seen only once. The sample was CD8+ T cells from PBMCs. Receptors originate from a human donor with Susac syndrome.

The chain is built from TRBV11-2 and TRBJ2-5; 8 bases are a match to TRBD2. This CDR3 contains 17 residues. Germline V gene data show CDR1 as SGHAT and CDR2 as FQNNGV. V lost 2 bases and J lost 1; bases outside the gene matches: 9. CDR3 in amino acids: CASSLFPPTSGQETQYF. The CDR3 nucleotides are TGTGCCAGCAGCTTATTCCCCCCTACTAGCGGCCAAGAGACCCAGTACTTC.

The rearrangement uses TRBV14 and TRBJ2-7; unclear D gene. The CDR3 totals 14 residues. V was shortened by 4 bases and J by 9 bases, with 19 bases between the two germline ends. Per the germline V gene, CDR1 is SGHDN and CDR2 is FVKESK. The CDR3 coding sequence is TGTGCCAGCAGCCCCCGATCAGGAGAGCGCCGGCAGTACTTC. Amino acids: CASSPRSGERRQYF.

The chain couples TRBV6-2 or TRBV6-3 to TRBJ1-1, with D hard to call. Trimming took off 6 bases at V and 6 bases at J, with 11 bases between the two ends. The length of the CDR3 is 12 residues. Germline V CDR1 and CDR2: MNHEY, SVGEGT. This CDR3 reads CASSNPWAEAFF. The DNA for the CDR3 is TGTGCCAGCAGCAACCCCTGGGCTGAAGCTTTCTTT.

The chain combines TRBV9 with TRBJ2-3; D is ambiguous. This CDR3 has 12 residues. The germline V and J ends were trimmed by 1 base and 3 bases, with 3 bases remaining between them. Per the germline V gene, CDR1 is SGDLS and CDR2 is YYNGEE. CDR3 DNA sequence: TGTGCCAGCAGCGTAACAACAGATACGCAGTATTTT. Residues: CASSVTTDTQYF.

This chain connects TRBV2 to TRBJ2-6; 8 nucleotides match TRBD1. There are 15 residues in the CDR3. V lost 7 bases, J lost 3 bases, and 5 bases stayed unmatched. Germline CDR1 reads SNHLY; CDR2 reads FYNNEI. This chain's CDR3 is CASKGQGGGANVLTF. CDR3 bases: TGTGCCAGCAAAGGACAGGGAGGTGGGGCCAACGTCCTGACTTTC.

The chain carries TRBV3-1 and TRBJ2-1; the match to TRBD2 covers 12 bases. The CDR3 has 15 amino acids. V was pared by 3 bases and J by 6 bases, with 3 bases of the junction left unmatched. In germline, CDR1 is LGHDT, CDR2 YNNKEL (reference sequence). The CDR3 is CASSQGLAGPNEQFF. DNA of the CDR3: TGTGCCAGCAGCCAGGGACTAGCGGGTCCCAATGAGCAGTTCTTC.